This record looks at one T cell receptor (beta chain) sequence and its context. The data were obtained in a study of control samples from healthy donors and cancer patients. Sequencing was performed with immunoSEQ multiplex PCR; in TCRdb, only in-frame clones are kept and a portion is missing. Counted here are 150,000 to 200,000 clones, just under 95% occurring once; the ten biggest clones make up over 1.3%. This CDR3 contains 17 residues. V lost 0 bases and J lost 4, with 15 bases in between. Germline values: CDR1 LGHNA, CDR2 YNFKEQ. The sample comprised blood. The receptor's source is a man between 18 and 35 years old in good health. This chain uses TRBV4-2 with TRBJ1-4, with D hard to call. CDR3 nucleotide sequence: TGTGCCAGCAGCCAAGATCGTGCGGACGGCTTTAATGAAAAACTGTTTTTT. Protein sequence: CASSQDRADGFNEKLFF.